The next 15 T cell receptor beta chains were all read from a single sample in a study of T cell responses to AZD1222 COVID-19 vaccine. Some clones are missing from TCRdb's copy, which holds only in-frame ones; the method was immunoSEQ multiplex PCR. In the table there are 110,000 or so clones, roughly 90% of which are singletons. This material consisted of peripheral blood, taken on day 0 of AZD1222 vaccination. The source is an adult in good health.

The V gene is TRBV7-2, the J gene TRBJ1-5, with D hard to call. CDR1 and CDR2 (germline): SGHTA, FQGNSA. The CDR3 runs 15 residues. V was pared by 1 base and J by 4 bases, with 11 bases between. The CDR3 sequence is CASSLGGIGNQPQHF. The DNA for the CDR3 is TGTGCCAGCAGCTTAGGAGGGATCGGGAATCAGCCCCAGCATTTT.

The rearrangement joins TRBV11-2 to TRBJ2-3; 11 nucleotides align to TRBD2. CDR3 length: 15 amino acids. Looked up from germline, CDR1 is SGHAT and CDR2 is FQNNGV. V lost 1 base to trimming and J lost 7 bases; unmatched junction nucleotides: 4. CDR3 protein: CASSLASGGKNTQYF. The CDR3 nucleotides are TGTGCCAGCAGCTTAGCTAGCGGGGGGAAAAATACGCAGTATTTT.

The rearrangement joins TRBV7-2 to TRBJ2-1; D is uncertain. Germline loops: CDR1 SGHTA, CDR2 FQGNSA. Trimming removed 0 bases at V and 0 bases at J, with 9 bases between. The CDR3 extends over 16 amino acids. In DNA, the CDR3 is TGTGCCAGCAGCTTAGCCGCTAGTAGCTCCTACAATGAGCAGTTCTTC. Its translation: CASSLAASSSYNEQFF.

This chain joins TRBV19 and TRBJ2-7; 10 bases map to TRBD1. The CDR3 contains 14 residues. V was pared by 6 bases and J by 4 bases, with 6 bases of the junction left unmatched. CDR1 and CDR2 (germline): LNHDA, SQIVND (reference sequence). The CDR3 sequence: CASSPGQGYYEQYF. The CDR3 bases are TGTGCCAGTAGCCCGGGACAGGGGTATTACGAGCAGTACTTC.

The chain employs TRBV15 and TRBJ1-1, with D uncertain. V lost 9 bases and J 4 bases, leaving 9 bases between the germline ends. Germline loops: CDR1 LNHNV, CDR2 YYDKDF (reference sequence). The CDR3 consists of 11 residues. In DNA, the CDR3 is TGTGCCACAAGGTGGGGCACTGAAGCTTTCTTT. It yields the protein CATRWGTEAFF.

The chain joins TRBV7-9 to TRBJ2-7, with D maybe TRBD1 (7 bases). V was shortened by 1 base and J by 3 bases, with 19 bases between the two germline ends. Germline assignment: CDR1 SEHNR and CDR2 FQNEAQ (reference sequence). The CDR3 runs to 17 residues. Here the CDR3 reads CASSLVGFGQGGYEQYF. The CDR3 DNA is TGTGCCAGCAGCTTAGTAGGGTTCGGGCAGGGGGGCTACGAGCAGTACTTC.

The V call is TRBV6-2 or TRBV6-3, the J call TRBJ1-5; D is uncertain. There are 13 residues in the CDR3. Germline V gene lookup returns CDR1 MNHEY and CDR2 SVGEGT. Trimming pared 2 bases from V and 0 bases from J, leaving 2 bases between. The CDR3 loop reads CASSYPSNQPQHF. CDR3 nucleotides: TGTGCCAGCAGTTACCCTAGCAATCAGCCCCAGCATTTT.

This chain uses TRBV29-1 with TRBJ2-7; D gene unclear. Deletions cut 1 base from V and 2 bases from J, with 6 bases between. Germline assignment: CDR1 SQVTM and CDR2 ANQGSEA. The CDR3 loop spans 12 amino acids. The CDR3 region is CSVEGQTYEQYF. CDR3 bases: TGCAGCGTTGAAGGACAAACCTACGAGCAGTACTTC.

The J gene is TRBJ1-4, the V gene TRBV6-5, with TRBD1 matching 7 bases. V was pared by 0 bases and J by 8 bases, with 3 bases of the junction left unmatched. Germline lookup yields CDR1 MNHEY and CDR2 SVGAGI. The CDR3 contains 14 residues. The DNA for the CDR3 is TGTGCCAGCAGTTACTCGACAGGGTGGGAAAAACTGTTTTTT. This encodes CASSYSTGWEKLFF.

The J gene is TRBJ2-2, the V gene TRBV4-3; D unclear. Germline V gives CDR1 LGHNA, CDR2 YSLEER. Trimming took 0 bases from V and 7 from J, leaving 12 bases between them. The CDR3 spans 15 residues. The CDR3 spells CASSQDLGVNGELFF. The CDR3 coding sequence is TGCGCCAGCAGCCAAGATTTGGGCGTTAACGGGGAGCTGTTTTTT.

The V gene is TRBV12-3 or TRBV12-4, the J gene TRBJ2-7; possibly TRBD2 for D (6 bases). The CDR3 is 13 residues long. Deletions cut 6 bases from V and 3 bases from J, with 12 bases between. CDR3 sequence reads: CASRPGGVYEQYF. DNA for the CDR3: TGTGCCAGCAGGCCAGGAGGGGTCTACGAGCAGTACTTC.

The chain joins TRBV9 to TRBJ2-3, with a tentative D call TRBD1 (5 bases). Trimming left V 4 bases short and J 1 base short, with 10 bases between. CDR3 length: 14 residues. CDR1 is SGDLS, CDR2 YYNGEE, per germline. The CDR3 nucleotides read TGTGCCAGCAGCAAAGGGGCAGGCACAGATACGCAGTATTTT. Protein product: CASSKGAGTDTQYF.

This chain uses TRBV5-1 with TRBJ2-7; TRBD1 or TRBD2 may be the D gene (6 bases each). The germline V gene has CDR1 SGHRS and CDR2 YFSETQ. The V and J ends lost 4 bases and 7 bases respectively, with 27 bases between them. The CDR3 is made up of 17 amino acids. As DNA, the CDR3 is TGCGCCAGCAGCCGTTGGGCACAGGGAACTTCTGGGGGGGAGCAGTACTTC. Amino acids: CASSRWAQGTSGGEQYF.

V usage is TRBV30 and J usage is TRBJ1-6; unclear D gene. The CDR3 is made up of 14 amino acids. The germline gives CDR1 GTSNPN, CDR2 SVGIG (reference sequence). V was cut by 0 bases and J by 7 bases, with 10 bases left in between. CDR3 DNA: TGTGCCTGGAGTGTACTCGTACCCAATTCACCCCTCCACTTT. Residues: CAWSVLVPNSPLHF.

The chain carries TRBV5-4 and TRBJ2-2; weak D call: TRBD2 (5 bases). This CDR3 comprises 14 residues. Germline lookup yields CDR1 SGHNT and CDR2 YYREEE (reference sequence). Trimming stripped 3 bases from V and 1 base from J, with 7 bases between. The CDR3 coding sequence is TGTGCCAGCAGCTCCGAGGGGAACACCGGGGAGCTGTTTTTT. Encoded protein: CASSSEGNTGELFF.